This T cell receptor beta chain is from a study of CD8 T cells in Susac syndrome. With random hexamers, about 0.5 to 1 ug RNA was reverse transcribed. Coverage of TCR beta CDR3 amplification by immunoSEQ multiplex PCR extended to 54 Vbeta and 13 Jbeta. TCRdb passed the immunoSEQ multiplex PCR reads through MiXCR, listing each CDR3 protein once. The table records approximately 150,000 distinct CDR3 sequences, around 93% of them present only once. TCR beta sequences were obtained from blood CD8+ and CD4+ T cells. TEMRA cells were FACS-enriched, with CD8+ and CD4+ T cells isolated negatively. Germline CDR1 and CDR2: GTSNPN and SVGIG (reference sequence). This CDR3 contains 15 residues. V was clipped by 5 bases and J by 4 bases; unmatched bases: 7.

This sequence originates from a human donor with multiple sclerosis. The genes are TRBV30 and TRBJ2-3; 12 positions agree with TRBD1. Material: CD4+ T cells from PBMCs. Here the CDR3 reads CAWDMGQGAADTQYF. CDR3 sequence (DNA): TGTGCCTGGGATATGGGACAGGGGGCGGCAGATACGCAGTATTTT.